The 16 T cell receptor beta chains in this list originate from one sample, sequenced in a study of T cells in women clearing cervical HPV infection. TCRdb's table, derived via immunoSEQ multiplex PCR, lists solely in-frame clones and lacks some. The clone table shows about 48,000 clones, with the ten largest holding around 1.6%. Sequencing input: blood buffy coat. The source is a woman between 18 and 70 years old with a cervical HPV16 infection that either progressed to CIN3+ or cleared (not recorded which).

As for this clone: The CDR3 is cut off 3 residues early in the read; its end comes from the germline J gene. The chain combines TRBV20-1 with TRBJ1-5; 7 nucleotides align to TRBD1. The CDR3 contains 13 residues. V lost 4 bases, J lost 6 bases, and 6 bases stayed unmatched. The germline gives CDR1 DFQATT, CDR2 SNEGSKA (reference sequence). The CDR3 region is CSAKTGLGQPQHF. CDR3 bases read: TGCAGTGCTAAGACAGGGTTGGGTCAGCCC.

To note about this clone: The read finishes 3 residues shy of the CDR3 end, and the germline J gene is used to complete it. The chain uses TRBV5-4 and TRBJ1-1, with TRBD1 matching 7 bases. The V gene's germline CDR1 is SGHNT and CDR2 YYREEE (reference sequence). This CDR3 spans 12 amino acids. CDR3 protein: CASSSKDREAFF. CDR3 DNA (partial): TGTGCCAGCAGCTCAAAGGACAGGGAA. The full variable domain, its missing parts supplied by reference TRBV5-4 and TRBJ1-1, is ETGVTQSPTHLIKTRGQQVTLRCSSQSGHNTVSWYQQALGQGPQFIFQYYREEENGRGNFPPRFSGLQFPNYSSELNVNALELDDSALYLCASSSKDREAFFGQGTRLTVV.

Regarding this clone: The junction shows a germline mismatch at one end, possibly a read error. The covered CDR3 bases are TGTGCCACCAGTGGCATCAGGGAGTCTACAGGTACG. Protein product: CATSGIRESTGT. The whole CDR3 reads CATSGIRESTGTQYF. The chain joins TRBV24-1 to TRBJ2-3; D may match TRBD1 or TRBD2 (5 bases each). Sequencing ends 3 residues short of the CDR3 end; the germline J gene provides the rest. This CDR3 comprises 15 residues. Germline-derived CDR1 and CDR2 are KGHDR and SFDVKD.

The CDR3 here is CAVRGTTLQRANVLTF. CDR3 bases read: TGTGCCGTGAGAGGGACTACACTGCAGAGGGCCAACGTC. V gene TRBV28 combines with J gene TRBJ2-6; 7 bases are shared with TRBD2. The CDR3 end is not reached by the read, which stops 3 residues before it; the germline J gene fills it in. Germline V CDR1 and CDR2: MDHEN, SYDVKM. CDR3 length: 16 amino acids. V was clipped by 11 bases and J by 5 bases; unmatched bases: 15. Drawing the rest from reference TRBV28 and TRBJ2-6, the complete variable domain is DVKVTQSSRYLVKRTGEKVFLECVQDMDHENMFWYRQDPGLGLRLIYFSYDVKMKEKGDIPEGYSVSREKKERFSLILESASTNQTSMYLCAVRGTTLQRANVLTFGAGSRLTVL.

The CDR3: CASSTDRSYEQYF. The CDR3 bases that were read are TGTGCCAGCAGCACGGACAGGTCCTACGAG. This rearrangement joins TRBV5-5 to TRBJ2-7, with 7 bases lining up with TRBD1. The CDR3 end falls 3 residues outside the read, so it is completed with the germline J gene. Unmatched junction bases numbered 2, after V lost 4 bases and J lost 1 base. The CDR3 loop spans 13 amino acids. Germline V gives CDR1 SGHKS, CDR2 YYEKEE (reference sequence).

On this clone: The observed sequence ends 3 residues before the CDR3 terminus, with the missing tail filled in from the germline J gene. The chain couples TRBV7-6 to TRBJ2-2, with D maybe TRBD2 (6 bases). Germline assignment: CDR1 SGHVS and CDR2 FNYEAQ. This CDR3 spans 17 amino acids. Trimming removed 5 bases at V and 5 bases at J, with 21 bases between. The CDR3 region is CASSNRDSTMATGELFF. The sequenced CDR3 bases are TGTGCCAGCAGCAACCGGGACTCCACCATGGCTACCGGGGAG.

Remarks on this clone: Sequencing ends 3 residues short of the CDR3 end; the germline J gene provides the rest. V and J are TRBV20-1 and TRBJ1-2; the D gene is possibly TRBD1 (6 bases). V gave up 3 bases and J gave up 4 bases, with 15 bases separating them. Germline CDR1 is DFQATT and CDR2 is SNEGSKA (reference sequence). CDR3 size: 14 residues. CDR3 sequence reads: CSASSGHESYGYTF. The part of the CDR3 DNA that was read is TGCAGTGCTAGTTCGGGACACGAAAGCTATGGC.

As for this clone: The CDR3 end lies 3 residues beyond the end of the read and is filled in from the germline J gene. This rearrangement joins TRBV23-1 to TRBJ2-1; D perhaps matches TRBD1 (5 bases). TRBV23-1 is an open reading frame whose function is uncertain. There are 12 residues in the CDR3. Deletions cut 6 bases from V and 6 bases from J, with 9 bases between. The part of the CDR3 DNA that was read is TGCGCCAGCAGGGGGCTGGGCAATGAG. Its translation is CASRGLGNE. The CDR3 in full is CASRGLGNEQFF.

Worth noting for this clone: With the read ending 3 residues before the CDR3 end, the germline J gene is used to fill in that end. The genes are TRBV20-1 and TRBJ2-7; D not resolved. V lost 0 bases and J 1 base, leaving 16 bases between the germline ends. The CDR3 contains 16 residues. CDR1 is DFQATT and CDR2 is SNEGSKA in the germline V gene (reference sequence). CDR3 bases read: TGCAGTGCTAGAGAAATCGACATTGTAGTTTCCTACGAG. Its protein product is CSAREIDIVVSYE. The entire CDR3 protein is CSAREIDIVVSYEQYF.

The CDR3 protein is CSVADRGVRYTF. The part of the CDR3 DNA that was read is TGCAGCGTAGCGGACAGGGGGGTGCGG. The chain is built from TRBV29-1 and TRBJ1-2, with TRBD1 matching 10 bases. With the read ending 3 residues before the CDR3 end, the germline J gene is used to fill in that end. The germline CDR1 and CDR2 sequences are SQVTM and ANQGSEA. The CDR3 is 12 amino acids.

As to this clone: Coverage ceases 3 residues before the CDR3 finishes, and the germline J gene fills in the end. This rearrangement joins TRBV5-6 to TRBJ2-7; D is ambiguous. The germline gives CDR1 SGHDT, CDR2 YYEEEE. The CDR3 is 10 amino acids. Deletions cut 2 bases from V and 6 bases from J, with 3 bases between. Incomplete CDR3 DNA: TGTGCCAGCAGCTTTCGCGAG. Translation gives CASSFRE. The CDR3 as a whole reads CASSFREQYF. The whole variable domain, remainder taken from reference TRBV5-6 and TRBJ2-7, is DAGVTQSPTHLIKTRGQQVTLRCSPKSGHDTVSWYQQALGQGPQFIFQYYEEEERQRGNFPDRFSGHQFPNYSSELNVNALLLGDSALYLCASSFREQYFGPGTRLTVT.

As for this clone: With the read ending 3 residues before the CDR3 end, the germline J gene is used to fill in that end. V and J are TRBV5-4 and TRBJ1-1; no definite D call. Germline values: CDR1 SGHNT, CDR2 YYREEE (reference sequence). V was shortened by 0 bases and J by 1 base, with 10 bases between the two germline ends. The CDR3 has 15 amino acids. The CDR3 region is CASSLAGMGNTEAFF. The sequenced CDR3 bases are TGTGCCAGCAGCTTGGCGGGTATGGGGAACACTGAA. The variable domain in full, with the rest retrieved from reference TRBV5-4 and TRBJ1-1, is ETGVTQSPTHLIKTRGQQVTLRCSSQSGHNTVSWYQQALGQGPQFIFQYYREEENGRGNFPPRFSGLQFPNYSSELNVNALELDDSALYLCASSLAGMGNTEAFFGQGTRLTVV.

As regards this clone: The observed sequence ends 3 residues before the CDR3 terminus, with the missing tail filled in from the germline J gene. V gene TRBV30 combines with J gene TRBJ1-2; 9 bases line up with TRBD1. In germline, CDR1 is GTSNPN, CDR2 SVGIG (reference sequence). The CDR3 sequence is 12 residues long. The DNA read from the CDR3 is TGTGCCTCACTCACAGGGGGCTGGGGC. Translation: CASLTGGWG. The complete CDR3 protein is CASLTGGWGYTF.

A word on this clone: The read finishes 3 residues shy of the CDR3 end, and the germline J gene is used to complete it. This chain connects TRBV2 to TRBJ2-4; TRBD2 aligns across 7 bases. V shed 4 bases, J shed 5 bases, and the junction held 5 bases outside the gene matches. Germline CDR1 reads SNHLY; CDR2 reads FYNNEI. The CDR3 is 14 amino acids. Here the CDR3 reads CASSAVSGENIQYF. The CDR3 DNA, read in part, is TGTGCCAGCAGTGCGGTAAGCGGGGAAAACATT.

A remark on this clone: Read coverage stops 3 residues before the CDR3 terminus; the germline J gene supplies the remainder. The chain employs TRBV7-9 and TRBJ1-6; 8 positions match TRBD1. The J segment lost 10 bases and the V segment lost 7 bases, leaving 6 bases of the junction unmatched. CDR1 is SEHNR, CDR2 FQNEAQ, per germline (reference sequence). The CDR3 is 13 amino acids. The CDR3 here is CASIGQGRSPLHF. Partial CDR3 DNA: TGTGCCAGCATTGGACAGGGCCGATCACCC.

In the case of this clone: The read ends 3 residues before the CDR3 terminus; that terminus is restored from the germline J gene. The chain couples TRBV28 to TRBJ1-3, with a weak D call TRBD1 (5 bases). Germline CDR1 and CDR2: MDHEN and SYDVKM. The length of the CDR3 is 14 residues. With 6 bases removed from V and 4 bases from J, the gap between germline ends came to 13 bases. Here the CDR3 reads CASRVWTSGNTIYF. The DNA read from the CDR3 is TGTGCCAGCAGGGTTTGGACAAGCGGAAACACC.